These 14 T cell receptor beta chains were sequenced from one sample in a study of cytomegalovirus exposure and HLA in healthy donors. PCR amplification relied on 60 Vbeta primers (plus 13 Jbeta primers). This table comes from immunoSEQ multiplex PCR, and its TCRdb copy is limited to in-frame clones, with some not included. This sample's table has 55,000 to 75,000 clones. The material sequenced was PBMCs. These receptor sequences come from a woman aged 25 to 39 in good health and CMV-seronegative.

The chain joins TRBV5-1 to TRBJ2-2, with no clear D. V shed 0 bases and J shed 7 bases, with 7 bases lying between them. The germline V gene encodes CDR1 SGHRS and CDR2 YFSETQ. The CDR3 has 13 residues. The CDR3 loop reads CASSLAGHGELFF. The CDR3 DNA sequence: TGCGCCAGCAGCTTGGCTGGGCACGGGGAGCTGTTTTTT.

The chain couples TRBV6-4 to TRBJ1-5; D gene uncertain. The germline V and J ends were trimmed by 5 bases and 0 bases, with 17 bases remaining between them. CDR1 and CDR2 from the germline V gene are MRHNA and SNTAGT. The CDR3 consists of 17 residues. The DNA for the CDR3 is TGTGCCAGCAGTTTCCCCCAATGGGAGAATAGCAATCAGCCCCAGCATTTT. Its translation: CASSFPQWENSNQPQHF.

V usage is TRBV5-6 and J usage is TRBJ1-1, with TRBD1 identical over 9 bases. This CDR3 is built from 15 residues. With 2 bases clipped from V and 7 bases from J, the junction kept 9 bases outside the gene matches. Germline-derived CDR1 and CDR2 are SGHDT and YYEEEE. This chain's CDR3 is CASSLLTGGRNEAFF. Here the CDR3 DNA reads TGTGCCAGCAGCTTACTTACAGGGGGCCGGAATGAAGCTTTCTTT.

The chain couples TRBV7-9 to TRBJ2-5; TRBD2 matches at 9 bases. The J segment lost 4 bases and the V segment lost 5 bases, leaving 8 bases of the junction unmatched. The CDR3 runs 15 residues. Looked up from germline, CDR1 is SEHNR and CDR2 is FQNEAQ (reference sequence). Written as DNA, the CDR3 is TGTGCCAGCAGCCCCCTGGGAGCGGGGGGAGAGACCCAGTACTTC. This gives the protein CASSPLGAGGETQYF.

The V gene is TRBV19, the J gene TRBJ2-1; TRBD2 agrees at 8 bases. Looked up from germline, CDR1 is LNHDA and CDR2 is SQIVND (reference sequence). This CDR3 contains 13 residues. With 5 bases clipped from V and 6 bases from J, the junction kept 3 bases outside the gene matches. Here the CDR3 DNA reads TGTGCCAGTAGTCGGCTAGCGGGCAATGAGCAGTTCTTC. It translates to CASSRLAGNEQFF. The full variable domain, rest sourced from reference TRBV19 and TRBJ2-1, is DGGITQSPKYLFRKEGQNVTLSCEQNLNHDAMYWYRQDPGQGLRLIYYSQIVNDFQKGDIAEGYSVSREKKESFPLTVTSAQKNPTAFYLCASSRLAGNEQFFGPGTRLTVL.

V and J are TRBV4-1 and TRBJ2-1, with 12 positions matching TRBD2. V dropped 3 bases and J dropped 7; count of bases not matched to a gene: 7. Germline CDR1 reads MGHRA; CDR2 reads YSYEKL. This CDR3 is built from 16 residues. The DNA for the CDR3 is TGCGCCAGCAGCCAGTTTGGACTAGCGGGAAAGAATGAGCAGTTCTTC. It codes for CASSQFGLAGKNEQFF.

Comments on this clone: A junction boundary mismatches the germline segment, possibly from a read error. This chain connects TRBV7-7 to TRBJ1-4; the D gene is possibly TRBD1 (5 bases). Per the germline V gene, CDR1 is SSHAT and CDR2 is FNYEAQ (reference sequence). The CDR3 spans 13 residues. CDR3 protein: CASSPGGSGKLFF. The CDR3 DNA follows: TGTGCTAGCAGCCCCGGGGGGTCGGGAAAACTGTTTTTT.

The CDR3 DNA is TGTGCCAGCATCCCGACTAGCGCGGCCCCATACGAGCAGTACTTC. Residues: CASIPTSAAPYEQYF. The rearrangement uses TRBV11-2 and TRBJ2-7; 8 bases align to TRBD2. The V segment lost 7 bases and the J segment 4 bases; nucleotides outside the gene matches: 12. The V gene's germline CDR1 is SGHAT and CDR2 FQNNGV. The CDR3 spans 15 residues.

The chain has TRBV2 and TRBJ1-5; tentative D call: TRBD1 (6 bases). Germline V gene data show CDR1 as SNHLY and CDR2 as FYNNEI. V shed 6 bases and J shed 4 bases, with 16 bases lying between them. This CDR3 spans 15 amino acids. CDR3: CASSGRGGGNQPQHF. CDR3 nucleotides: TGTGCCAGCAGCGGCAGGGGCGGGGGGAATCAGCCCCAGCATTTT.

The rearrangement uses TRBV7-9 and TRBJ1-6; possible D gene TRBD1, 6 bases. The germline gives CDR1 SEHNR, CDR2 FQNEAQ (reference sequence). The V and J ends lost 4 bases and 7 bases respectively, with 11 bases between them. The CDR3 loop spans 14 amino acids. The CDR3 bases are TGTGCCAGCAGCTCCGGGACACCGAATTCACCCCTCCACTTT. Its protein product is CASSSGTPNSPLHF.

The chain recombines TRBV9 with TRBJ2-7; D perhaps matches TRBD2 (5 bases). V was pared by 2 bases and J by 3 bases, with 15 bases between. Germline V CDR1 and CDR2: SGDLS, YYNGEE. The CDR3 contains 15 residues. For the CDR3, the DNA is TGTGCCAGCAGCGTCTGGAGGACGCGAAACTACGAGCAGTACTTC. It is translated as CASSVWRTRNYEQYF.

The CDR3 region is CASRLLAGAYEQYF. The CDR3 bases are TGTGCCAGCAGACTACTAGCGGGGGCCTACGAGCAGTACTTC. The V and J genes are TRBV6-1 and TRBJ2-7; 11 bases are shared with TRBD2. J lost 2 bases, V lost 6 bases, and 3 bases had no gene match. Germline lookup yields CDR1 MNHNS and CDR2 SASEGT. The CDR3 is 14 amino acids.

This chain links TRBV10-3 with TRBJ2-1, with TRBD1 as a possible D gene (5 bases). V lost 6 bases, J lost 8 bases, and 17 bases lay in between. Germline CDR1 reads ENHRY; CDR2 reads SYGVKD. This CDR3 has 14 amino acids. CDR3 in DNA: TGTGCCATCAGCCTAAGGACGCAGGGTGATGAGCAGTTCTTC. Translation gives CAISLRTQGDEQFF.

The chain uses TRBV9 and TRBJ2-1; D perhaps matches TRBD2 (6 bases). V was pared by 0 bases and J by 2 bases, with 12 bases between. CDR3 length: 16 amino acids. The germline V gene has CDR1 SGDLS and CDR2 YYNGEE. The CDR3 here is CASSVGKAGTYNEQFF. The CDR3 DNA is TGTGCCAGCAGCGTAGGAAAAGCGGGCACCTACAATGAGCAGTTCTTC.